What follows are 2 T cell receptor beta chains derived from one specimen sequenced in a study of T cells in Graves' hyperthyroidism and ophthalmopathy. Amplification targeted TCR beta CDR3 regions from RNA transcripts. First-round RT-PCR of the TCR CDR3 relied on the HTBI primer set. A single record per CDR3 protein comes from TCRdb applying MiXCR to the multiplex PCR reads. The sample lists about 620,000 distinct CDR3 sequences, 15% to 20% occurring once. Specimen: blood. The receptor source for this set is a woman aged 25 to 39 with Graves' hyperthyroidism.

The sample holds many counts of this clonotype. The J gene is TRBJ1-5, the V gene TRBV6-1, with D hard to call. The CDR3 contains 13 residues. V lost 7 bases and J lost 7, with 14 bases in between. Germline assignment: CDR1 MNHNS and CDR2 SASEGT. The CDR3 region has the DNA TGTGCCAGCACCACCCAGATGGGGCAGCCCCAGCATTTT. It codes for CASTTQMGQPQHF.

This clonotype was picked up many times. The V gene is TRBV11-2, the J gene TRBJ2-1; TRBD2 aligns across 7 bases. The V and J ends lost 1 base and 7 bases, in that order; junction bases with no gene match: 7. The CDR3 runs 15 residues. Germline CDR1 reads SGHAT; CDR2 reads FQNNGV. CDR3 sequence reads: CASSLGLSAGNEQFF. The CDR3 DNA is TGTGCCAGCAGCTTAGGCCTGTCAGCGGGGAATGAGCAGTTCTTC. The full variable domain, in which reference TRBV11-2 and TRBJ2-1 provide the parts outside the CDR3, is EAGVAQSPRYKIIEKRQSVAFWCNPISGHATLYWYQQILGQGPKLLIQFQNNGVVDDSQLPKDRFSAERLKGVDSTLKIQPAKLEDSAVYLCASSLGLSAGNEQFFGPGTRLTVL.